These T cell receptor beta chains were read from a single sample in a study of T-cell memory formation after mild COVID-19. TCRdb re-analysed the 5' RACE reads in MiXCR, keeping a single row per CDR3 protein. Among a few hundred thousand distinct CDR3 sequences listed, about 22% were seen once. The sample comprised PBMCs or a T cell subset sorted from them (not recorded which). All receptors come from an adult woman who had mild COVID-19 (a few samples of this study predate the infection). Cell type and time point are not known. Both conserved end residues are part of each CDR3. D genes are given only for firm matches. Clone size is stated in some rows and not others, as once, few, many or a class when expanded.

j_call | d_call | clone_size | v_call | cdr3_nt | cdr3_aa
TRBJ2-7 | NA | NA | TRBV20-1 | TGCAGTGCTAGAGTTCCAGCGGGCCTCGAGCAGTACTTC | CSARVPAGLEQYF
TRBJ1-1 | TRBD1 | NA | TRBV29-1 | TGCAGCGTTACGGGACAGAGCATGAACACTGAAGCTTTCTTT | CSVTGQSMNTEAFF
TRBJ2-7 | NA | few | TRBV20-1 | TGCAGTGCTAGCGGGGAAACCTACGAGCAGTACTTC | CSASGETYEQYF
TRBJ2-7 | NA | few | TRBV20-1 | TGCAGTGCTAGAGATTGGGAGGCTAGTCGTCCCTACGAGCAGTACTTC | CSARDWEASRPYEQYF
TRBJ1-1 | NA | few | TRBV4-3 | TGCGCCAGCAGCCATGCCGGGATCGAATTCACTGAAGCTTTCTTT | CASSHAGIEFTEAFF
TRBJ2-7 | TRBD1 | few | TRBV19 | TGTGCCAGTAGTGATACCAGGGGGCGCGAGCAGTACTTC | CASSDTRGREQYF
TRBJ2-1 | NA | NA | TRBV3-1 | TGTGCCAGCAGCCCCCATAGGGGGCTAGCGGACTCCTACAATGAGCAGTTCTTC | CASSPHRGLADSYNEQFF
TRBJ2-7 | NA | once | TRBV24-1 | TGTGCCACCAGTGATCTCCGTGTGGCAGAGCCGGCTCCCTACGAGCAGTACTTC | CATSDLRVAEPAPYEQYF
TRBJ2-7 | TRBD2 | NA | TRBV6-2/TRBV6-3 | TGTGCCAGCACCGAAGCGGGAGACCGATACGAGCAGTACTTC | CASTEAGDRYEQYF
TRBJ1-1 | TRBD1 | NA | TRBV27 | TGTGCCAGCAGTTTATCGAGGGGGCAGACTGAAGCTTTCTTT | CASSLSRGQTEAFF
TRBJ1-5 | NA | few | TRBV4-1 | TGCGCCAGCAGCCGATTCGGACTTAGCAATCAGCCCCAGCATTTT | CASSRFGLSNQPQHF
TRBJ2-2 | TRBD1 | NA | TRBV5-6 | TGTGCCAGCAGCTTACCCTGGACAGGGCCGAACACCGGGGAGCTGTTTTTT | CASSLPWTGPNTGELFF
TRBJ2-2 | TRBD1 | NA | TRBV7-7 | TGTGCCAGCAGCCGACAGGGGCCTTACACCGGGGAGCTGTTTTTT | CASSRQGPYTGELFF
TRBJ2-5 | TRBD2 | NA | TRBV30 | TGTGCCTGGAGCCCCTCCGGGAGCGGGGGGACCCAGTACTTC | CAWSPSGSGGTQYF
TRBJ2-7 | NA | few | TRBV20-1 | TGCAGTGCTAGCCCCGGGCGTCAGGCCTACGAGCAGTACTTC | CSASPGRQAYEQYF
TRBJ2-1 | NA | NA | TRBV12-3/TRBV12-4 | TGTGCCAACCCTCCAGACTTGTCCTACAATGAGCAGTTCTTC | CANPPDLSYNEQFF
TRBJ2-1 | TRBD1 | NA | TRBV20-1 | TGCAGTGTTCGACAGGGGGCGAATGAGCAGTTCTTC | CSVRQGANEQFF
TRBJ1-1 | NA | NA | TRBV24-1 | TGTGCCACCAGTGATTGGGGTCAGGGGGAAGCTTTCTTT | CATSDWGQGEAFF
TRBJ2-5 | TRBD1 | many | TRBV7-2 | TGTGCCAGCAGCCAGGGACAGGGTGGGGAGACCCAGTACTTC | CASSQGQGGETQYF
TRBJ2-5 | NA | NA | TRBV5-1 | TGCGCCAGCAGCTTAGGGGGACCCACGACGGAGACCCAGTACTTC | CASSLGGPTTETQYF
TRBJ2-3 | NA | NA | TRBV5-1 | TGCGCCAGCAGCTTGGGGGACATCTCGACGGATACGCAGTATTTT | CASSLGDISTDTQYF
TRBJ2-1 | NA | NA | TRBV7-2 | TGTGCCAGCAGCTTAGTAGGCCCCACCCATGAGCAGTTCTTC | CASSLVGPTHEQFF
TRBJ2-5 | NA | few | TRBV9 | TGTGCCAGCAGCGTAGCTAGAGGGCTCCAAGAGACCCAGTACTTC | CASSVARGLQETQYF
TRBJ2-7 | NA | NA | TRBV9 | TGTGCCAGCAGCGTTTCTTCCTCCTACGAGCAGTACTTC | CASSVSSSYEQYF
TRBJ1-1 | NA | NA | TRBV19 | TGTGCCAGTACCCCATGGGCAGCCGAGAACACTGAAGCTTTCTTT | CASTPWAAENTEAFF
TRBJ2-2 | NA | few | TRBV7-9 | TGTGCCAGCAACACGCGGGCGCGGGGAGCCGGGGAGCTGTTTTTT | CASNTRARGAGELFF
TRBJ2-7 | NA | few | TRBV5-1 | TGCGCCAGCAGCTTGGCCGGCAGGGCCGGCTCCTACGAGCAGTACTTC | CASSLAGRAGSYEQYF
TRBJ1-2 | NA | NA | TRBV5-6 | TGTGCCAGCAGCTTGGAGTCTCGGGGCTACACCTTC | CASSLESRGYTF
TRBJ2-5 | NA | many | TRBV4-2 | TGTGCCAGCAGCCAAGACGCGGGGTTTGGGGAAGAGACCCAGTACTTC | CASSQDAGFGEETQYF
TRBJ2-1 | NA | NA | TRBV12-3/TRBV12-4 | TGTGCCAGCACTCAGGCGGTTTCCTACAATGAGCAGTTCTTC | CASTQAVSYNEQFF
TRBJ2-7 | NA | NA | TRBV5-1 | TGCGCCAGCAGCCTGATGGACAGACTATACGAGCAGTACTTC | CASSLMDRLYEQYF